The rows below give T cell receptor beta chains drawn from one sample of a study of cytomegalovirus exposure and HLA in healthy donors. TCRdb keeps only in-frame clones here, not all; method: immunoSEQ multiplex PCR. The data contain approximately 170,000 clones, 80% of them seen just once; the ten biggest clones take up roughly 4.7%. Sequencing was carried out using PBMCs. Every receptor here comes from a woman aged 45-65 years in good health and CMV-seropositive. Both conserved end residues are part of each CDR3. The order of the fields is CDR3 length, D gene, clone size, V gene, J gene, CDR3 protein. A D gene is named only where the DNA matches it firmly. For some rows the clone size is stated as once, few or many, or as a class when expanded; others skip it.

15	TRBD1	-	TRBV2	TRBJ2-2	CASRGVTGVTGELFF
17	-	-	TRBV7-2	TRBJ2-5	CASGPNRLVAYQETQYF
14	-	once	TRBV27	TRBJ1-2	CASSLMGRGYGYTF
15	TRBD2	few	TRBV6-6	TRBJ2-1	CASSYREGAGNEQFF
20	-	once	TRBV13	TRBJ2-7	CASSAGQGSWGLAGTYEQYF
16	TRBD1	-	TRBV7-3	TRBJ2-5	CASSPTPRGGGETQYF
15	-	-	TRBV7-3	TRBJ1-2	CASSLLPQANYGYTF
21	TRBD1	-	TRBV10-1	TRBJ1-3	CASSESPGQDASFYSGNTIYF
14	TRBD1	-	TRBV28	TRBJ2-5	CASRNPGQGSIQYF
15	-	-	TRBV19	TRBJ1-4	CASNPQGSTNEKLFF
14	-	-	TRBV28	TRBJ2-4	CASSLQGRLDIQYF
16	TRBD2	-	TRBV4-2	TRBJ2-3	CASSLQLAGNTDTQYF
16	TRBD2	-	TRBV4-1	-	CASSQEGGTWGSEQYF
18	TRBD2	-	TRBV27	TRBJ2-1	CASSFPTSGGEDYNEQFF
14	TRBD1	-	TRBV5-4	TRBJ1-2	CASRGQGSAYGYTF
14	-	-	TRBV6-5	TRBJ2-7	CASRAGLTNYEQYF
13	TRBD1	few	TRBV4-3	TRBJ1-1	CASSQDYRGEAFF